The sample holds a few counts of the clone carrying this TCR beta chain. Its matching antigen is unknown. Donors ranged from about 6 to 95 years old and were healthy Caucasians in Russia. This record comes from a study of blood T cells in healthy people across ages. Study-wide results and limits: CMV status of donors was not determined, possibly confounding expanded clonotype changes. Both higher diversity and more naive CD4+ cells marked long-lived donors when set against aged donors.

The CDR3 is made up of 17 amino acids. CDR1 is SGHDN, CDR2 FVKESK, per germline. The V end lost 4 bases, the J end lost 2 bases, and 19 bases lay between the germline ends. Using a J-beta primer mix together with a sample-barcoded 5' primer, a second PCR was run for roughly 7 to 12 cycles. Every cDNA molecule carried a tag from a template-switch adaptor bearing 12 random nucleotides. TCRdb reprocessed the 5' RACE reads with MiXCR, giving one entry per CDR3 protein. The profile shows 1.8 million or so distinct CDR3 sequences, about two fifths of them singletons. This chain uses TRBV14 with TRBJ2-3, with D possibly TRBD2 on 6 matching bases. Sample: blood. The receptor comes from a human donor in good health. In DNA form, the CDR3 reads TGTGCCAGCAGCCCCCCGGGAGCGGACACCTACACAGATACGCAGTATTTT. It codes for CASSPPGADTYTDTQYF.